The entry below describes one T cell receptor beta chain. The antigen is not known. CDR3 length: 17 residues. After removal of 3 bases from V and 3 bases from J, the junction contained 8 bases not matched to a gene. CDR1 SEHNR and CDR2 FQNEAQ come from the germline V gene (reference sequence). This record comes from a study of long-term antiretroviral therapy in people with HIV. The content of samples before DNA extraction was about 0.9-11 million cryopreserved PBMC. Researchers report immunoSEQ v3.0 was run at survey level. Researchers set sequencing to target about 35,000-55,000 T-cell genomes per sample. Libraries were prepared by immunoSEQ multiplex PCR; TCRdb keeps only in-frame clonotypes and omits some of them. The sample consists of over 30,000 clones, 70% to 80% of them appearing once. Study conclusions and caveats: In samples taken after ART, diversity increased but remained below transplant donor control levels. Comparison with controls showed narrower CDR3 length ranges in HIV repertoires.

This material consisted of unsorted PBMCs, taken 1.9 years after starting antiretroviral therapy. The sequence was collected from a man aged 18 to 35 with HIV. V usage is TRBV7-9 and J usage is TRBJ2-3; 11 nucleotides match TRBD1. Here the CDR3 DNA reads TGTGCCAGCAGCTTTGCCCCCGGACAGGGGGCAACAGATACGCAGTATTTT. Protein: CASSFAPGQGATDTQYF.